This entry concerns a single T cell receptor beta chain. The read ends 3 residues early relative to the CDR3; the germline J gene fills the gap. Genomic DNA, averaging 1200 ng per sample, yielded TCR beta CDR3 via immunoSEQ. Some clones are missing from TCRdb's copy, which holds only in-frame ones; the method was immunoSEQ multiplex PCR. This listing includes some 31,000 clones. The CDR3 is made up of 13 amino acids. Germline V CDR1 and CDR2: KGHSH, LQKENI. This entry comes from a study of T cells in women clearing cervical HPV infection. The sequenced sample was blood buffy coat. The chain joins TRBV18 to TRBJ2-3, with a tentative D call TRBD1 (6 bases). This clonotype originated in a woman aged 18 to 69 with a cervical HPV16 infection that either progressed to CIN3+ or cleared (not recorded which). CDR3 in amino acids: CASSTQGQETQYF. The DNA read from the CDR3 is TGTGCCAGCTCAACCCAGGGGCAAGAGACG.